The TCR beta chain described here comes from a study of technical replicates of blood from several donors. This clone was counted a single time. TCRdb's table, derived via immunoSEQ multiplex PCR, lists solely in-frame clones and lacks some. The sample holds about 56,000 clones, 90% to 95% seen once. V lost 5 bases, J lost 3 bases, and 9 bases lay in between. Germline values: CDR1 SGHRS, CDR2 YFSETQ. This CDR3 is 13 amino acids long. The TCR sequence derives from a human donor in good health. Some clones in this sample may be carry-over from other donors' samples. Source material: PBMCs. V is TRBV5-1 and J is TRBJ1-3; no clear D. CDR3 nucleotide sequence: TGCGCCAGCAGGCTGAATAGTGGAAACACCATATATTTT. Translated, it gives CASRLNSGNTIYF.